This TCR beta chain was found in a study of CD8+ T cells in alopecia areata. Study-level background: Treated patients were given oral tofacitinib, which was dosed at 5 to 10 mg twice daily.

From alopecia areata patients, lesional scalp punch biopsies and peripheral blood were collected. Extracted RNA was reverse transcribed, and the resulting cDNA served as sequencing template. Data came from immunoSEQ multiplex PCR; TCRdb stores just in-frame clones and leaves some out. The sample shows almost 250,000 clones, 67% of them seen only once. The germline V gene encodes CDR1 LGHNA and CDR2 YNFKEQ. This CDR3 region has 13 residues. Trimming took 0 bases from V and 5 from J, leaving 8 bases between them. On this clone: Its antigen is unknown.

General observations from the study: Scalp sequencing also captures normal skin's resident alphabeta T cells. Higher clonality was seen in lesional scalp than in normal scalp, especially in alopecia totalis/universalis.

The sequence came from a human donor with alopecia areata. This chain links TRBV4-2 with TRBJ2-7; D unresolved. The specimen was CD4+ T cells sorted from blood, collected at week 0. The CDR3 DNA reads TGTGCCAGCAGCCAAGATTGGGCAGACGAGCAGTACTTC. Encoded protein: CASSQDWADEQYF.